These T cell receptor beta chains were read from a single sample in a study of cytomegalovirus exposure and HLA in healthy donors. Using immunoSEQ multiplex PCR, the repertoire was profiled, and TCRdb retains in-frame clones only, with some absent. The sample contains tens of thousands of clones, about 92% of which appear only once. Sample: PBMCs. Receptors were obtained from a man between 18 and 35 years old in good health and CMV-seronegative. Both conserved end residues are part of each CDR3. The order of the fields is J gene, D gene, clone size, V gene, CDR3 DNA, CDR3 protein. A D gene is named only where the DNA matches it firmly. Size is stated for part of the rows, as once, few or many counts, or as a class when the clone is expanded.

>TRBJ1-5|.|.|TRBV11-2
TGTGCCAGCAGCTTACTGCAGGCTTCTAGCAATCAGCCCCAGCATTTT
CASSLLQASSNQPQHF
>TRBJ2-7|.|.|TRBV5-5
TGTGCCAGCAGACCGCCTGGCGGAGCCGACGAGCAGTACTTC
CASRPPGGADEQYF
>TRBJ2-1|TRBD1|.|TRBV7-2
TGTGCCACCACAGGGGGATATGAGCAGTTCTTC
CATTGGYEQFF
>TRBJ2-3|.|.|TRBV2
TGTGCCAGCAGATACCGGGACTTCCCCGGGGATACGCAGTATTTT
CASRYRDFPGDTQYF
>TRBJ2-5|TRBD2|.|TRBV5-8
TGTGCCAGCAGTAGACTAGCGGGAGGGCAAGAGACCCAGTACTTC
CASSRLAGGQETQYF
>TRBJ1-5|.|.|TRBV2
TGTGCCAGCAGCTGGAGGGGTAATCAGCCCCAGCATTTT
CASSWRGNQPQHF
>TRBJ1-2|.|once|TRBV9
TGTGCCAGCAGCGCCGAGGGCAGGCCCCGAACCAACTATGGCTACACCTTC
CASSAEGRPRTNYGYTF
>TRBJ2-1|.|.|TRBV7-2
TGTGCCAGCAGCTTACACGGGAAAAGACTATACAATGAGCAGTTCTTC
CASSLHGKRLYNEQFF
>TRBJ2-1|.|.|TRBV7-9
TGTGCCAGCAGCTGGGCAGGGGCCGATGAGCAGTTCTTC
CASSWAGADEQFF
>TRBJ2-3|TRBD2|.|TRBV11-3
TGTGCCAGCAGCTCGACGCGACTAGCGGATGTCACAGATACGCAGTATTTT
CASSSTRLADVTDTQYF
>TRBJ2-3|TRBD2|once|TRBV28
TGTGCCAGCAGTTTATGGCTAGCGGGAGTAGCAGATACGCAGTATTTT
CASSLWLAGVADTQYF
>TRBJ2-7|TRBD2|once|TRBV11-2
TGTGCCAGCAGCTTAATTCCTAGCGGTTTGTACTTC
CASSLIPSGLYF
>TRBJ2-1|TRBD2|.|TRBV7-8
TGTGCCAGCAGGATACTAGCGAGCTCCTACAATGAGCAGTTCTTC
CASRILASSYNEQFF
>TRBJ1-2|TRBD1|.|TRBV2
TGTGCCAGCGGACAGGGCTATGGCTACACCTTC
CASGQGYGYTF
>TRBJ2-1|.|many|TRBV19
TGTGCCAGTAGTACTTCCCCCGGGAACTACAATGAGCAGTTCTTC
CASSTSPGNYNEQFF
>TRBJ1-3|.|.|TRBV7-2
TGTGCCAGCAGCGTAAAGGCACAGCACTCTGGAAACACCATATATTTT
CASSVKAQHSGNTIYF
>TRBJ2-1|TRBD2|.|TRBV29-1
TGCAGCGTCCTACATTCCGGATTAGCGGGACGCCTAGGCCCCTACAATGAGCAGTTCTTC
CSVLHSGLAGRLGPYNEQFF
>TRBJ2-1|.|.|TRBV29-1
TGCAGCGTTTACGGAGTCTCCTACAATGAGCAGTTCTTC
CSVYGVSYNEQFF
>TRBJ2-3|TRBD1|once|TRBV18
TGTGCCAGCTCACCGGGACAGGGCCCAGATACGCAGTATTTT
CASSPGQGPDTQYF
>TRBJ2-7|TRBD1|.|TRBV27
TGTGCCAGCAGTCCAAATGACAGGGTCAACGAGCAGTACTTC
CASSPNDRVNEQYF
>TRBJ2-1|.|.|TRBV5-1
TGCGCCAGCAGCATCCCCTTGGGGGGAGAAGGCGAGCAGTTCTTC
CASSIPLGGEGEQFF
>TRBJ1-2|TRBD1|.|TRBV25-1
TGTGCCAGGGGACAGGCTGATGGCTACACCTTC
CARGQADGYTF
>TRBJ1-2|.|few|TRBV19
TGTGCCAGTATCGGAGGTGACTATGGCTACACCTTC
CASIGGDYGYTF
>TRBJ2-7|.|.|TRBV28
TGTGCCAGCAGTCCGACAGAGCCCTCGGGCGAGCAGTACTTC
CASSPTEPSGEQYF
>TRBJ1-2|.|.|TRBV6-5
TGTGCCAGCAGCATAAGGCGGAGGGCGGATGGCTACACCTTC
CASSIRRRADGYTF
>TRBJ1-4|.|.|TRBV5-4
TGTGCCAGCCGGACTAACGATAATGAAAAACTGTTTTTT
CASRTNDNEKLFF
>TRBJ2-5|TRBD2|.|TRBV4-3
TGCGCCAGCAGCCGCGGGACTAGCGGGAGAAGGACAGAGACCCAGTACTTC
CASSRGTSGRRTETQYF
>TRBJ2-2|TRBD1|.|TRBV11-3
TGTGCCAGCAGCCCGAACCGGGACAGGGACCCCACCGGGGAGCTGTTTTTT
CASSPNRDRDPTGELFF
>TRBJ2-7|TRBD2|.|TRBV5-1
TGCGCCAGCAGCGCGGTGGGACTAGCGATCAACGAGCAGTACTTC
CASSAVGLAINEQYF
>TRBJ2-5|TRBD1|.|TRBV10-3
TGTGCCATCGCTGCCGGGGGGACAGGGTCGAGAGAGACCCAGTACTTC
CAIAAGGTGSRETQYF
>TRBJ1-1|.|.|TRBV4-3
TGCGCCAGCAGCCTTTCCCCCGGGTCCAACACTGAAGCTTTCTTT
CASSLSPGSNTEAFF
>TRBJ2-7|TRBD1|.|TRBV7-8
TGTGCCAGCAGCCCTCGGGACAGCTCCTACGAGCAGTACTTC
CASSPRDSSYEQYF